The 2 T cell receptor beta chains below all came from one sample that was sequenced in a study of T cell responses to AZD1222 COVID-19 vaccine. Produced via immunoSEQ multiplex PCR; TCRdb's table is partial and in-frame only. Of more than 30,000 clones listed, more than 75% are singletons. The sequencing here drew on peripheral blood, taken 28 days after the second AZD1222 dose. Every receptor here comes from an adult who received the AZD1222 COVID-19 vaccine.

CDR3 amino acids: CASSLKRVGFYGYTF. As DNA, the CDR3 is TGTGCCAGCAGTTTAAAAAGGGTTGGGTTCTATGGCTACACCTTC. The chain links TRBV27 to TRBJ1-2; no reliable D call. The CDR3 is 15 residues long. V lost 2 bases to trimming and J lost 4 bases, with 14 bases between them. Germline V gene sequence: CDR1 MNHEY, CDR2 SMNVEV (reference sequence).

The V gene is TRBV4-2, the J gene TRBJ1-2, with a weak D call TRBD1 (5 bases). V was pared by 4 bases and J by 0 bases, with 12 bases between. The CDR3 spans 15 residues. Per the germline V gene, CDR1 is LGHNA and CDR2 is YNFKEQ. As DNA, the CDR3 is TGTGCCAGCAGCCGCCCGGGACCGACTAACTATGGCTACACCTTC. This encodes CASSRPGPTNYGYTF.